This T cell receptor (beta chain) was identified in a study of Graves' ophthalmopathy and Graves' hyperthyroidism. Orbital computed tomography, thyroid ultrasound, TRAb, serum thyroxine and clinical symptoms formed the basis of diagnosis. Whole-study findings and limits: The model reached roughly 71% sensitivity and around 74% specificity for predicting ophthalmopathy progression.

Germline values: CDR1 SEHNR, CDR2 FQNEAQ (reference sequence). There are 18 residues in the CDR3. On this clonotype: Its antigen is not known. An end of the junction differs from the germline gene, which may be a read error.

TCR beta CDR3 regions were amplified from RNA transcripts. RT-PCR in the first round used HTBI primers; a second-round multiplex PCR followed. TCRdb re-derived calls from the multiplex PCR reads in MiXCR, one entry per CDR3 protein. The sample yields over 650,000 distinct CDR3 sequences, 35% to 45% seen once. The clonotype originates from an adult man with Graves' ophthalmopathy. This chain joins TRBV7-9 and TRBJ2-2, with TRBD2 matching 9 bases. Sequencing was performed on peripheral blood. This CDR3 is CASSLALAGRFNTGELFF. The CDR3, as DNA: TGCGCCAGCAGCTTGGCCCTAGCGGGACGCTTTAACACCGGGGAGCTGTTTTTT. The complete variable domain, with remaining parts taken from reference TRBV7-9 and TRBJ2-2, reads DTGVSQNPRHKITKRGQNVTFRCDPISEHNRLYWYRQTLGQGPEFLTYFQNEAQLEKSRLLSDRFSAERPKGSFSTLEIQRTEQGDSAMYLCASSLALAGRFNTGELFFGEGSRLTVL.